The clone carrying this TCR beta chain was seen only a few times. Antigen: not known. This sample stems from a study of graft-versus-host responses after intestinal transplantation. For the study at large: Each of the recipients got a multivisceral, liver-intestinal, or isolated intestinal transplant. Every one of the recipients received anti-thymocyte globulin induction and afterwards took tacrolimus and steroids for 3 to 4 years.

V was shortened by 8 bases and J by 0 bases, with 14 bases between the two germline ends. The CDR3 has 15 amino acids. In germline, CDR1 is MNHEY, CDR2 SVGAGI. Using immunoSEQ multiplex PCR, the repertoire was profiled, and TCRdb retains in-frame clones only, with some absent. The sample shows about 51,000 clones, 80% to 90% of them seen only once. The specimen was unstimulated CD4+ T cells sorted from spleen or lymph node cells, collected before transplant. This TCR was sampled from a human donor who was the organ donor for an intestinal transplant. The V gene is TRBV6-5, the J gene TRBJ1-5; D remains ambiguous. This chain's CDR3 is CASLEQPYSNQPQHF. CDR3 nucleotides: TGTGCCAGCTTAGAACAGCCTTATAGCAATCAGCCCCAGCATTTT.